The rows below give T cell receptor beta chains drawn from one sample of a study of OX40 agonist ivuxolimab in advanced cancers. Clones were read by immunoSEQ multiplex PCR, and TCRdb kept only the in-frame ones, dropping some. The repertoire holds about 75,000 clones, with more than 75% as singletons. The sample in question was CD4+ or CD8+ T cells sorted from blood, obtained in a trial of the OX40 agonist ivuxolimab. These receptor sequences come from an adult with an advanced solid tumor such as melanoma, head and neck, liver or kidney cancer. Both conserved end residues are part of each CDR3. A D gene is named only where the DNA matches it firmly. Clone size, where shown, is once, few, many, or a class for clones that have expanded.

J gene | V gene | D gene | clone size | CDR3 DNA | CDR3 protein
TRBJ2-5 | TRBV6-6 | NA | once | TGTGCCAGCTGCTCATCGGTCGGCGGCTCTCAAGAGACCCAGTACTTC | CASCSSVGGSQETQYF
TRBJ1-5 | TRBV29-1 | NA | NA | TGCAGCGTTGCCCCCCAGCCAGGGAAGGTCAATCAGCCCCAGCATTTT | CSVAPQPGKVNQPQHF
TRBJ1-1 | TRBV7-2 | TRBD1 | NA | TGTGCCAGCAGCTTAGCAGGGGGCTCGGTCACTGAAGCTTTCTTT | CASSLAGGSVTEAFF
TRBJ1-2 | TRBV5-8 | NA | NA | TGTGCCAGCAGCTTGTCCGGGACATCAGCTAACTATGGCTACACCTTC | CASSLSGTSANYGYTF
TRBJ1-2 | TRBV5-4 | NA | few | TGTGCCAGCAGCAACTCACCGGGGGCAGGCTCCCTAGGGGGCTACACCTTC | CASSNSPGAGSLGGYTF
TRBJ1-2 | TRBV7-2 | NA | NA | TGTGCCAGCAGCTTAGACAGTCATTATGGCTACACCTTC | CASSLDSHYGYTF
TRBJ2-1 | TRBV19 | TRBD1 | NA | TGTGCCAGTACCGGGACAGGGGGGATGTCCTACAATGAGCAGTTCTTC | CASTGTGGMSYNEQFF
TRBJ1-6 | TRBV4-3 | TRBD1 | NA | TGCGCCAGCAGCACCATACTTGGGACAGCCGCCTCTAGACCCCTCCACTTT | CASSTILGTAASRPLHF
TRBJ2-1 | TRBV9 | NA | NA | TGTGCCAGCAGCGTTTCTAGCGCTGCTTTCAATGAGCAGTTCTTC | CASSVSSAAFNEQFF
TRBJ2-3 | TRBV28 | NA | NA | TGTGCCAGCAGTTCTGAGGCGCCGAGGACAGATACGCAGTATTTT | CASSSEAPRTDTQYF
TRBJ1-6 | TRBV23-1 | NA | NA | TGCGCCAGCAGCCAGAAGGGGGGCGCGACCTATAATTCACCCCTCCACTTT | CASSQKGGATYNSPLHF
TRBJ2-7 | TRBV6-1 | TRBD1 | NA | TGTGCCAGCAGGCCGACAGGGGGCAGCGAGCAGTACTTC | CASRPTGGSEQYF
TRBJ2-3 | TRBV6-5 | NA | once | TGTGCCAGCAGTAGAGGAGGGATTAGCACAGATACGCAGTATTTT | CASSRGGISTDTQYF
TRBJ2-3 | TRBV5-1 | TRBD2 | NA | TGCGCCAGCAGCCCGCGGATTGGCGGGGGGGGCACAGATACGCAGTATTTT | CASSPRIGGGGTDTQYF
TRBJ2-3 | TRBV28 | NA | NA | TGTGCCAGCAGTTTACGGTCAGGGGTCACAGATACGCAGTATTTT | CASSLRSGVTDTQYF
TRBJ2-1 | TRBV7-7 | NA | NA | TGTGCCAGCAGCTCCCTTTCTTTCGGTGGTGAGCAGTTCTTC | CASSSLSFGGEQFF
TRBJ2-5 | TRBV5-1 | NA | NA | TGCGCCAGCAGCTTCGGGCAGGAGTGGTTCCAAGAGACCCAGTACTTC | CASSFGQEWFQETQYF
TRBJ1-2 | TRBV6-5 | TRBD1 | NA | TGTGCCAGCAGGCTGGACAGGAACTATGGCTACACCTTC | CASRLDRNYGYTF
TRBJ2-1 | TRBV5-1 | TRBD2 | NA | TGCGCCAGCAGCCAAGGGACTAGTGGAGTCGATGAGCAGTTCTTC | CASSQGTSGVDEQFF
TRBJ1-5 | TRBV19 | NA | NA | TGTGCCAGTAGTATATGGGACGGTTACAATCAGCCCCAGCATTTT | CASSIWDGYNQPQHF
TRBJ2-2 | TRBV7-2 | NA | NA | TGTGCCAGCAGCTTAGCGGGGGGCTCCACCGGGGAGCTGTTTTTT | CASSLAGGSTGELFF
TRBJ1-1 | TRBV5-1 | NA | NA | TGCGCCAGCAGCTTGTCGGGGGCAGGAACTGAAGCTTTCTTT | CASSLSGAGTEAFF
TRBJ1-2 | TRBV6-1 | NA | NA | TGTGCCAGCAGGACAGCTTTATACTATGGCTACACCTTC | CASRTALYYGYTF
TRBJ2-1 | TRBV5-1 | NA | NA | TGCGCCAGCAGCTTAACAGGTAACTCCTACAATGAGCAGTTCTTC | CASSLTGNSYNEQFF
TRBJ2-7 | TRBV5-1 | NA | NA | TGCGCCAGCAGCTTGGTTTCTTCGGTTGCTGACGAGCAGTACTTC | CASSLVSSVADEQYF
TRBJ1-2 | TRBV18 | NA | many | TGTGCCAGCTCACCACCGGGGGTCTATGGCTACACCTTC | CASSPPGVYGYTF
TRBJ2-7 | TRBV20-1 | NA | NA | TGCAGTGCCTCGGGCTGGGACGAGCAGTACTTC | CSASGWDEQYF
TRBJ1-1 | TRBV19 | TRBD1 | NA | TGTGCCAGTTTCTCAGGGGGCCTGTATACTGAAGCTTTCTTT | CASFSGGLYTEAFF
TRBJ2-7 | TRBV7-2 | NA | NA | TGTGCCAGCAGCTTGGTACAGGACTCCTACGAGCAGTACTTC | CASSLVQDSYEQYF
TRBJ2-1 | TRBV9 | TRBD2 | NA | TGTGCCAGCAGCACTAGCGGGGAGAGTTACAATGAGCAGTTCTTC | CASSTSGESYNEQFF
TRBJ2-7 | TRBV5-5 | NA | NA | TGTGCCAGCAGCTTGGTTCCGTTCGGGGGTGAGCAGTACTTC | CASSLVPFGGEQYF
TRBJ1-1 | TRBV5-5 | NA | NA | TGTGCCAGCAGCAGAACAGGGCGAGGGACTGAAGCTTTCTTT | CASSRTGRGTEAFF
TRBJ1-5 | TRBV28 | NA | NA | TGTGCCAGCAGTCCCGGACAGTCCAGTCAGCCCCAGCATTTT | CASSPGQSSQPQHF
TRBJ2-1 | TRBV29-1 | NA | NA | TGCAGCGTTGCTCAGGGGGAGGGTTCCGGTGAGCAGTTCTTC | CSVAQGEGSGEQFF
TRBJ2-6 | TRBV2 | NA | NA | TGTGCCAGCATGTCATGGGGGGCCAACGTCCTGACTTTC | CASMSWGANVLTF
TRBJ2-3 | TRBV2 | TRBD1 | NA | TGTGCCAGCACCGGACAGGGTACTAGCACAGATACGCAGTATTTT | CASTGQGTSTDTQYF
TRBJ1-1 | TRBV4-2 | NA | NA | TGTGCCAGCAGCCAAGATATCGGTACCTGGGGCACTGAAGCTTTCTTT | CASSQDIGTWGTEAFF
TRBJ2-7 | TRBV28 | TRBD1 | NA | TGTGCCAGCAGTGGCTCCGGGACAGAGAGCTCCTACGAGCAGTACTTC | CASSGSGTESSYEQYF
TRBJ1-2 | TRBV6-4 | NA | NA | TGTGCCAGCAGTGACTCTCGGGTATCAAACTATGGCTACACCTTC | CASSDSRVSNYGYTF
TRBJ2-5 | TRBV7-9 | NA | NA | TGTGCCAGCAGCTTAGTGTCAGGGGAGACCCAGTACTTC | CASSLVSGETQYF
TRBJ1-2 | TRBV29-1 | TRBD1 | NA | TGCAGCGTTGGAGGGACAGTAGATGGCTACACCTTC | CSVGGTVDGYTF
TRBJ2-3 | TRBV11-2 | NA | NA | TGTGCCAGCAGCCCGCACTCGTTTGCGCAGTATTTT | CASSPHSFAQYF
TRBJ1-6 | TRBV7-2 | NA | NA | TGTGCCAGCAGCTTAAAAGGGGACCTCTATAATTCACCCCTCCACTTT | CASSLKGDLYNSPLHF
TRBJ2-1 | TRBV11-2 | TRBD1 | once | TGTGCCAGCAGCTTACAGGGACAGGGGCCTTACAATGAGCAGTTCTTC | CASSLQGQGPYNEQFF
TRBJ1-1 | TRBV28 | TRBD1 | NA | TGTGCCAGCAGCCGACCCTCCGAAGGGGGCGCCAGGGCTTTCTTT | CASSRPSEGGARAFF
TRBJ2-7 | TRBV2 | TRBD2 | NA | TGTGCCAGCAGGGACAGCGGGGGGCGGAACGAGCAGTACTTC | CASRDSGGRNEQYF
TRBJ2-2 | TRBV7-3 | TRBD1 | NA | TGTGCCAGCAGCCGCACAGGGGTGGTCGGGGAGCTGTTTTTT | CASSRTGVVGELFF
TRBJ2-4 | TRBV9 | NA | NA | TGTGCCAGCAGCGCGGACAGTCAAAACATTCAGTACTTC | CASSADSQNIQYF
TRBJ1-6 | TRBV5-1 | NA | NA | TGCGCCAGCAGCTTGGCCAGACAGATTTATAATTCACCCCTCCACTTT | CASSLARQIYNSPLHF